The clone carrying this TCR beta chain has more than one count but fewer than ten. Its antigen is undetermined. Molecular barcoding with unique molecular identifiers was used for the TCRbeta library. TCRdb ran MiXCR on the PCR reads and lists one entry per CDR3 protein. The sample records about 420,000 distinct CDR3 sequences, 16% being singletons. Trimming took 5 bases from V and 0 from J; bases not matched to a gene: 6. The CDR3 is 16 residues long. CDR1 and CDR2 (germline): SQVTM, ANQGSEA. The sample is drawn from a study of T-cell reconstitution after alpha-beta-depleted transplantation in children. Whole-study findings and limits: A year had passed since transplant, and T-cell counts and diversity by then came mostly from newly produced T cells. There were some patients whose high TCRbeta diversity at day 60 came from surviving recipient T cells and thymic progenitors. There were reportedly several hundred expanded graft clones from which alpha-beta T cells came about two months after transplant.

This receptor was taken from a boy under two years old who had a stem cell transplant for Wiskott-Aldrich syndrome, so the T cells may come from the graft donor. The rearrangement joins TRBV29-1 to TRBJ2-6; 8 bases map to TRBD1. Sequenced here: PBMCs, mostly from graft donor cells, sampled 360 days after TCRalphabeta/CD19-depleted stem cell transplant. The CDR3 DNA is TGCAGCGTTCTCGGGACAGGTCACTCTGGGGCCAACGTCCTGACTTTC. Translating gives CSVLGTGHSGANVLTF.